Listed below are T cell receptor beta chains from one sample, sequenced in a study of blood T cell repertoires in COVID-19. Clones were sequenced by immunoSEQ multiplex PCR, and TCRdb holds only the in-frame ones, with some missing. The repertoire holds roughly 330,000 clones, with roughly 83% as singletons. Sequenced sample: peripheral blood. These receptors were collected from a woman between 45 and 65 years old with acute or convalescent COVID-19. The CDR3 runs from the conserved cysteine through the conserved F or W. A D gene is named only where the DNA matches it firmly. Size is stated for part of the rows, as once, few or many counts, or as a class when the clone is expanded.

J | D | V | size | DNA | CDR3
TRBJ2-1 | TRBD1 | TRBV5-1 | . | TGCGCCAGCAGCTTGGAGGGGACAGGGTCCTACAATGAGCAGTTCTTC | CASSLEGTGSYNEQFF
TRBJ1-6 | TRBD1 | TRBV11-2 | . | TGTGCCAGCAGTACTAAGGGGGCGTTTAATTCACCCCTCCACTTT | CASSTKGAFNSPLHF
TRBJ2-5 | TRBD1 | TRBV30 | . | TGTGCCTGGAGCACCGCAGGGGGTTTAGAGACCCAGTACTTC | CAWSTAGGLETQYF
TRBJ2-1 | . | TRBV28 | . | TGTGCCAGCAGTTTAACTCGGCTAGCACTTTACAATGAGCAGTTCTTC | CASSLTRLALYNEQFF
TRBJ2-7 | . | TRBV29-1 | few | TGCAGCGTTGTGTCCGGACAGATCAACTACGAGCAGTACTTC | CSVVSGQINYEQYF
TRBJ1-3 | TRBD1 | TRBV15 | . | TGTGCCACCAGCAGGAGACAGGGGGCGAGTGGAAACACCATATATTTT | CATSRRQGASGNTIYF
TRBJ2-3 | . | TRBV28 | . | TGTGCCAGCAGTTTTTTTCAGGGGATCACAGATACGCAGTATTTT | CASSFFQGITDTQYF
TRBJ2-7 | . | TRBV2 | . | TGTGCCAGCGGGACAACCTACGAGCAGTACTTC | CASGTTYEQYF
TRBJ1-6 | . | TRBV6-5 | . | TGTGCCAGCAGCCTCAGGGATGGGAATTCACCCCTCCACTTT | CASSLRDGNSPLHF
TRBJ2-7 | TRBD2 | TRBV10-3 | once | TGTGCCATCAGTGCAGCGGGGATGGAACTCTACGAGCAGTACTTC | CAISAAGMELYEQYF
TRBJ2-1 | TRBD2 | TRBV5-1 | . | TGCGCCAGCAGCTTGGGCCCGACTAGCGGACTCCTCAATGAGCAGTTCTTC | CASSLGPTSGLLNEQFF
TRBJ1-1 | . | TRBV5-4 | . | TGTGCCAGCAGCTTCGAGGGAGGGTATACTGAAGCTTTCTTT | CASSFEGGYTEAFF
TRBJ1-4 | TRBD1 | TRBV4-1 | . | TGCGCCAGCAGCCAAGGACAGGGCGCCCATAATGAAAAACTGTTTTTT | CASSQGQGAHNEKLFF
TRBJ2-7 | . | TRBV28 | . | TGTGCCAGCAGTTTCTTCGGACTCGAGCAGTACTTC | CASSFFGLEQYF
TRBJ2-5 | . | TRBV5-1 | . | TGCGCCAGCAGCTTGGCCGGCGGAGAGACCCAGTACTTC | CASSLAGGETQYF
TRBJ1-5 | . | TRBV5-8 | . | TGTGCCAGCAGCTTCAGTGGGGCGGTTGATCAGCCCCAGCATTTT | CASSFSGAVDQPQHF
TRBJ2-2 | . | TRBV2 | . | TGTGCCAGCAGTGACGAGGTTGTCGGGGAGCTGTTTTTT | CASSDEVVGELFF
TRBJ1-1 | TRBD1 | TRBV18 | once | TGTGCCAGCTCACAGGGACAGGGGATTGAAGCTTTCTTT | CASSQGQGIEAFF
TRBJ2-5 | . | TRBV5-6 | . | TGTGCCAGCAGCTTGGCCCAAGGGGTGGAAGAGACCCAGTACTTC | CASSLAQGVEETQYF
TRBJ1-5 | . | TRBV7-8 | . | TGTGCCAGCAGTCGCTATGGGGCTCCGAATCAGCCCCAGCATTTT | CASSRYGAPNQPQHF
TRBJ2-7 | . | TRBV7-9 | few | TGTGCCAGCAGCTTAGCTCGTCAGGGGTACGAGCAGTACTTC | CASSLARQGYEQYF